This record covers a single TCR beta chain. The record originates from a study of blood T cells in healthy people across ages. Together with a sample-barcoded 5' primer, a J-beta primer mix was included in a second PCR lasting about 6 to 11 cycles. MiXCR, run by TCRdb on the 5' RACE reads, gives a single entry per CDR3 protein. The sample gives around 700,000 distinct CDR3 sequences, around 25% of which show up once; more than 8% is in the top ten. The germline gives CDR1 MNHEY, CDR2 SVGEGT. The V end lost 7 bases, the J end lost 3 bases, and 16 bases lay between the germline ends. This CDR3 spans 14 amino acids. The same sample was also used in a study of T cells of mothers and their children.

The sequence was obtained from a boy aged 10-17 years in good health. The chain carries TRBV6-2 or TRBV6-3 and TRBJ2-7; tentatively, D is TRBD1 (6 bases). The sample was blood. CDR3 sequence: CASTLTGLYYEQYF. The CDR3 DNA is TGTGCCAGCACTCTGACAGGACTTTACTACGAGCAGTACTTC.